This T cell receptor (beta chain) was sequenced during a study of blood T cells in healthy people across ages. With 6 bases removed from V and 6 bases from J, the gap between germline ends came to 18 bases. The CDR3 consists of 14 residues. Germline V gives CDR1 SQVTM, CDR2 ANQGSEA. Alongside a J-beta primer mix, a sample-barcoded 5' primer served in a second PCR lasting about 6 to 11 cycles. A tag from a template-switch adaptor with 12 random nucleotides marked each cDNA molecule. TCRdb fed the 5' RACE reads into MiXCR, producing one record per CDR3 protein. The sample holds around 1,800,000 distinct CDR3 sequences; roughly two fifths are singletons and the top ten take more than 20%. Notes on the study in general: A greater number of naive CD4+ cells and higher diversity distinguished long-lived donors from aged donors. Using unsorted PBMCs precluded a conclusive naive versus antigen-experienced comparison.

Of note for this clonotype: Its cognate antigen is unknown.

Those donating, healthy Caucasian individuals from Russia, were aged 6 to 90. The gene calls are TRBV29-1 and TRBJ2-1, with D maybe TRBD1 (6 bases). This clonotype was sampled from a human donor in good health. The sequenced sample was blood. CDR3 loop: CSVLGDIPLNEQFF. As DNA, the CDR3 is TGCAGCGTATTAGGGGACATCCCGCTCAATGAGCAGTTCTTC.